These 9 T cell receptor beta chains share one sample of origin, sequenced in a study of identical twins. TCRdb re-analysed the 5' RACE reads in MiXCR, keeping a single row per CDR3 protein. The sample carries 350,000 to 600,000 distinct CDR3 sequences, approximately 14% recorded once. The same sample was also used in a study of yellow fever vaccine responses in identical twins.

Sequencing was carried out using CD4+ T cells sorted from blood. The receptors derive from a woman in her late teens or twenties in good health.

This clonotype was observed a handful of times. The chain carries TRBV5-1 and TRBJ2-1; D unclear. The V end lost 0 bases, the J end lost 8 bases, and 15 bases lay between the germline ends. This CDR3 comprises 15 residues. Germline CDR1 is SGHRS and CDR2 is YFSETQ. The DNA for the CDR3 is TGCGCCAGCAGCTTGGGGGTTTGGTCAACGGATGAGCAGTTCTTC. This gives the protein CASSLGVWSTDEQFF.

This chain joins TRBV3-1 and TRBJ1-4; D remains ambiguous. V shed 7 bases and J shed 4 bases, with 16 bases lying between them. The CDR3 is 15 residues long. Germline assignment: CDR1 LGHDT and CDR2 YNNKEL (reference sequence). In DNA form, the CDR3 reads TGTGCCAGCACCCTGATGAGATCGGGTAATGAAAAACTGTTTTTT. This translates into CASTLMRSGNEKLFF.

This clonotype was observed a handful of times. The V and J genes are TRBV7-2 and TRBJ1-5; 10 positions agree with TRBD1. The CDR3 runs 13 residues. Germline lookup yields CDR1 SGHTA and CDR2 FQGNSA. The V and J ends lost 5 bases and 7 bases, in that order; junction bases with no gene match: 2. The CDR3 reads CASSRDRGQPQHF. In nucleotides, the CDR3 is TGTGCCAGCAGCCGGGACAGGGGACAGCCCCAGCATTTT.

This clonotype was seen only a few times. CDR3 in DNA: TGTGCCAGCTCACCACCGACCGGTGGCGAGCAGTACTTC. Amino acids: CASSPPTGGEQYF. J is TRBJ2-7 and V is TRBV18; D remains ambiguous. V lost 0 bases, J lost 6 bases, and 9 bases lay in between. CDR3 length equals 13 residues. Germline V gene lookup returns CDR1 KGHSH and CDR2 LQKENI. Full variable domain (missing parts from reference TRBV18 and TRBJ2-7): NAGVMQNPRHLVRRRGQEARLRCSPMKGHSHVYWYRQLPEEGLKFMVYLQKENIIDESGMPKERFSAEFPKEGPSILRIQQVVRGDSAAYFCASSPPTGGEQYFGPGTRLTVT.

This clonotype showed up just a few times. This chain joins TRBV27 and TRBJ2-2; D not certain. CDR3 size: 16 residues. V was pared by 3 bases and J by 6 bases, with 17 bases between. Germline CDR1 is MNHEY and CDR2 is SMNVEV (reference sequence). For the CDR3, the DNA is TGTGCCAGCAGTTTTTTTGCTACTATAATGCCCGGGGAGCTGTTTTTT. Protein product: CASSFFATIMPGELFF.

CDR3 residues: CASSPWTDRNIQYF. The CDR3 nucleotides are TGTGCCAGCAGTCCCTGGACAGATCGAAACATTCAGTACTTC. The V gene is TRBV27, the J gene TRBJ2-4; D is possibly TRBD1 (6 bases). The CDR3 extends over 14 amino acids. Trimming took 5 bases from V and 6 from J, leaving 14 bases between them. CDR1 is MNHEY, CDR2 SMNVEV, per germline (reference sequence).

This clonotype was seen more than once but under ten times. The chain is built from TRBV12-3 or TRBV12-4 and TRBJ1-2; D is unresolved. The CDR3 contains 12 residues. Trimming stripped 8 bases from V and 0 bases from J, with 7 bases between. CDR3 residues: CASLRPNYGYTF. CDR3 nucleotide sequence: TGTGCCAGCCTAAGGCCTAACTATGGCTACACCTTC.

This clonotype has more than one count but fewer than ten. This rearrangement joins TRBV3-1 to TRBJ2-7, with 8 bases identical to TRBD1. Germline V gene lookup returns CDR1 LGHDT and CDR2 YNNKEL (reference sequence). The CDR3 length is 16 residues. V lost 0 bases, J lost 2 bases, and 6 bases stayed unmatched. DNA for the CDR3: TGTGCCAGCAGCCAAGAAGGGGGGACAGGTCCCTACGAGCAGTACTTC. Amino acids: CASSQEGGTGPYEQYF.

This clonotype has ten or more counts. The chain combines TRBV7-9 with TRBJ2-2, with D unresolved. CDR1 and CDR2 (germline): SEHNR, FQNEAQ (reference sequence). The CDR3 sequence is 15 residues long. V lost 2 bases and J lost 2, with 9 bases in between. CDR3 coding DNA: TGTGCCAGCAGCTTACGCCCTATAAACACCGGGGAGCTGTTTTTT. Translating it yields CASSLRPINTGELFF.